These T cell receptor beta chains were read from a single sample in a study of blood T cell repertoires in COVID-19. Here immunoSEQ multiplex PCR was the method, and the copy in TCRdb shows in-frame clones only, minus some. This sample has about 180,000 clones; around 80% occur once, and the top ten carry 12%. The sequenced material came from peripheral blood. The origin of the receptors is a woman aged 80 or over with COVID-19, enrolled during active disease. The CDR3 runs from the conserved cysteine through the conserved F or W. D genes are given only for firm matches. A clone size is listed for some rows: how often the clone was seen (once, few, many), or a class if it is expanded.

CASSPGRLVTLPQETQYF	TGCGCCAGCAGTCCGGGGAGGCTAGTCACTTTGCCCCAAGAGACCCAGTACTTC	once	TRBV5-1	18	NA	TRBJ2-5
CASSYATGGGYGYTF	TGTGCCAGCAGTTACGCAACAGGGGGCGGCTATGGCTACACCTTC	NA	TRBV6-5	15	TRBD1	TRBJ1-2
CASSLGDRTSPLHF	TGCGCCAGCAGCTTGGGGGACAGGACTTCACCCCTCCACTTT	NA	TRBV5-1	14	TRBD1	TRBJ1-6
CAISASSSGSDEQFF	TGTGCCATCAGTGCATCGTCTAGCGGGAGTGATGAGCAGTTCTTC	NA	TRBV10-3	15	TRBD2	TRBJ2-1
CASRQGAPYNEQFF	TGTGCCAGCAGGCAGGGGGCACCCTACAATGAGCAGTTCTTC	NA	TRBV28	14	TRBD1	TRBJ2-1
CASSGRTGVETQYF	TGTGCCAGCAGTGGCCGGACAGGGGTTGAGACCCAGTACTTC	NA	TRBV2	14	TRBD1	TRBJ2-5
CASSLNGDTQYF	TGTGCCAGCAGCTTAAACGGAGATACGCAGTATTTT	NA	TRBV7-3	12	NA	TRBJ2-3
CASSPGGVGGYTF	TGTGCCAGCAGCCCCGGGGGGGTCGGTGGCTACACCTTC	NA	TRBV28	13	NA	TRBJ1-2
CASSLGRPYEQYF	TGTGCCAGCAGCTTGGGGCGGCCCTACGAGCAGTACTTC	few	TRBV5-5	13	NA	TRBJ2-7
CASSLRGGTGELFF	TGCGCCAGCAGCTTGCGGGGTGGGACCGGGGAGCTGTTTTTT	NA	TRBV5-1	14	NA	TRBJ2-2
CASSLEGDSTEAFF	TGTGCCAGCAGCTTAGAGGGGGACAGCACTGAAGCTTTCTTT	NA	TRBV7-8	14	TRBD1	TRBJ1-1
CASRRGTSGGGETQYF	TGCGCCAGCAGGCGAGGGACTAGCGGGGGAGGAGAGACCCAGTACTTC	NA	TRBV5-1	16	TRBD2	TRBJ2-5
CSVEGEGVEQYF	TGCAGCGTTGAAGGGGAGGGCGTTGAGCAGTACTTC	NA	TRBV29-1	12	TRBD2	TRBJ2-7
CASSKTGDQETQYF	TGTGCCAGCAGCAAGACAGGGGACCAAGAGACCCAGTACTTC	NA	TRBV5-4	14	TRBD1	TRBJ2-5
CATTRDYSYNEQFF	TGTGCCACCACCCGGGACTACTCCTACAATGAGCAGTTCTTC	NA	TRBV15	14	TRBD2	TRBJ2-1
CASSLSSGRAYNEQFF	TGTGCCAGCAGCTTGTCTAGCGGGAGAGCCTACAATGAGCAGTTCTTC	few	TRBV5-4	16	TRBD2	TRBJ2-1
CASSADRYEQYF	TGCGCCAGCAGCGCCGACAGATACGAGCAGTACTTC	NA	TRBV5-1	12	NA	TRBJ2-7
CAWDRVEAFF	TGTGCCTGGGACAGGGTCGAAGCTTTCTTT	NA	TRBV30	10	TRBD1	TRBJ1-1
CASSMGQGMRSPLHF	TGTGCCAGCAGTATGGGACAGGGGATGCGATCACCCCTCCACTTT	NA	TRBV2	15	TRBD1	TRBJ1-6
CASSYSVAGGYNEQFF	TGTGCCAGCAGTTACTCGGTAGCGGGAGGCTACAATGAGCAGTTCTTC	once	TRBV6-6	16	TRBD2	TRBJ2-1
CASSQTGTGRPYDGYTF	TGTGCCAGCAGCCAGACCGGGACAGGGAGGCCCTATGACGGCTACACCTTC	NA	TRBV9	17	TRBD1	TRBJ1-2
CASSPLAGPYNEQFF	TGTGCCAGCAGCCCTCTAGCGGGACCCTACAATGAGCAGTTCTTC	NA	TRBV7-2	15	TRBD2	TRBJ2-1
CASTSAGQLNTEAFF	TGTGCCAGTACCTCTGCGGGACAGTTGAACACTGAAGCTTTCTTT	NA	TRBV19	15	TRBD1	TRBJ1-1
CASSVASSYNSPLHF	TGTGCCAGCAGCGTAGCTAGCTCCTATAATTCACCCCTCCACTTT	NA	TRBV9	15	NA	TRBJ1-6
CASSLRTGVYEQYF	TGCGCCAGCAGCCTCAGGACAGGGGTGTACGAGCAGTACTTC	NA	TRBV4-3	14	TRBD1	TRBJ2-7
CASSHGTGLAEAFF	TGTGCCAGCAGTCATGGGACAGGGCTGGCTGAAGCTTTCTTT	NA	TRBV27	14	TRBD1	TRBJ1-1
CASSYEGSEQFF	TGTGCCAGCAGTTACGAAGGGAGTGAGCAGTTCTTC	NA	TRBV6-2/TRBV6-3	12	NA	TRBJ2-1
CASSQDQGIAGQYF	TGTGCCAGCAGCCAAGATCAGGGGATCGCTGGCCAGTACTTC	many	TRBV4-2	14	NA	TRBJ2-5
CASSLGTGSNQPQHF	TGTGCCAGCAGTTTAGGCACAGGGAGCAATCAGCCCCAGCATTTT	few	TRBV28	15	NA	TRBJ1-5
CASSHRQDGEYGYTF	TGTGCCAGCAGCCACCGACAGGACGGAGAATATGGCTACACCTTC	few	TRBV5-6	15	NA	TRBJ1-2
CASSLSIGQGNYEQYF	TGTGCCAGCAGTTTATCGATCGGACAGGGGAACTACGAGCAGTACTTC	NA	TRBV27	16	TRBD1	TRBJ2-7
CASSYLRGSGETQYF	TGTGCCAGCAGTTACCTGAGAGGGAGTGGAGAGACCCAGTACTTC	NA	TRBV6-5	15	NA	TRBJ2-5
CASSLPRTGSSYEQYF	TGTGCCAGCAGCTTACCGAGGACAGGGAGCTCCTACGAGCAGTACTTC	NA	TRBV5-5	16	TRBD1	TRBJ2-7
CASSRFKTGLLLLSYNEQFF	TGTGCCAGCAGCCGTTTTAAGACAGGGCTATTATTACTCTCCTACAATGAGCAGTTCTTC	NA	TRBV7-8	20	TRBD1	TRBJ2-1
CASSLGGYSNQPQHF	TGTGCCAGCAGTTTGGGAGGATATAGCAATCAGCCCCAGCATTTT	NA	TRBV28	15	NA	TRBJ1-5
CASSYLQGGNMDEQYF	TGTGCCAGCAGCTACCTACAGGGGGGCAATATGGACGAGCAGTACTTC	NA	TRBV13	16	TRBD1	TRBJ2-7
CASSLLFGELFF	TGTGCCAGCAGCCTCCTTTTCGGGGAGCTGTTTTTT	NA	TRBV7-9	12	NA	TRBJ2-2
CASSRRGGDWETQYF	TGTGCCAGCAGCCGTCGGGGGGGAGATTGGGAGACCCAGTACTTC	NA	TRBV7-2	15	TRBD2	TRBJ2-5
CASSLPGTVSNEQFF	TGTGCCAGCAGCCTACCCGGGACAGTGTCCAATGAGCAGTTCTTC	NA	TRBV28	15	TRBD1	TRBJ2-1
CASSFVQINEQFF	TGTGCCAGCAGCTTTGTTCAGATCAATGAGCAGTTCTTC	NA	TRBV7-2	13	NA	TRBJ2-1
CASSFRQGVSYNEQFF	TGTGCCAGCAGTTTCAGACAGGGAGTGTCCTACAATGAGCAGTTCTTC	few	TRBV6-5	16	TRBD1	TRBJ2-1
CASSDGRAVGTDTQYF	TGTGCCAGCAGTGATGGGCGGGCGGTTGGCACAGATACGCAGTATTTT	NA	TRBV2	16	NA	TRBJ2-3
CASSLALTGVSGAFF	TGTGCCAGCAGCTTGGCCCTGACAGGGGTATCTGGAGCTTTCTTT	NA	TRBV5-4	15	TRBD1	TRBJ1-1
CASSQGSPLGGRTDTQYF	TGTGCCAGCAGCCAAGGAAGTCCCTTAGGGGGTCGCACAGATACGCAGTATTTT	NA	TRBV3-1/TRBV3-2	18	NA	TRBJ2-3
CASSPRDRDAFF	TGTGCCAGTAGTCCCCGGGACAGGGACGCTTTCTTT	NA	TRBV19	12	TRBD1	TRBJ1-1
CASSYRASYGYTF	TGTGCCAGCAGCTACAGGGCGTCCTATGGCTACACCTTC	NA	TRBV7-2	13	NA	TRBJ1-2
CASSYSVAGGYNEQFF	TGTGCCAGCAGTTACTCGGTAGCGGGAGGCTACAATGAGCAGTTCTTC	once	TRBV6-5	16	TRBD2	TRBJ2-1
CASRRGGAGLGYTF	TGTGCCAGCAGACGGGGCGGGGCAGGGCTTGGGTACACCTTC	NA	TRBV28	14	NA	TRBJ1-2
CASSVRDGRADTQYF	TGTGCCAGCAGCGTTCGGGACGGGAGGGCAGATACGCAGTATTTT	NA	TRBV9	15	TRBD2	TRBJ2-3
CASSLEASGVPGELFF	TGCGCCAGCAGCTTGGAGGCTAGCGGGGTCCCCGGGGAGCTGTTTTTT	NA	TRBV5-1	16	TRBD2	TRBJ2-2
CASSYPGQGFGNTIYF	TGTGCCAGCAGTTACCCGGGACAGGGGTTTGGAAACACCATATATTTT	many	TRBV28	16	TRBD1	TRBJ1-3
CASSLGPGLSFYNEQFF	TGTGCCAGCAGCTTAGGGCCAGGACTCTCGTTCTACAATGAGCAGTTCTTC	NA	TRBV7-9	17	NA	TRBJ2-1
CASSSWGGGKETQYF	TGTGCCAGCAGTTCCTGGGGTGGGGGCAAAGAGACCCAGTACTTC	NA	TRBV28	15	NA	TRBJ2-5
CASPPQGAKNIQYF	TGTGCCAGCCCACCACAGGGGGCCAAAAACATTCAGTACTTC	NA	TRBV5-8	14	TRBD1	TRBJ2-4
CASSFIFHEQFF	TGTGCCAGCAGCTTTATTTTCCATGAGCAGTTCTTC	few	TRBV11-2	12	NA	TRBJ2-1
CASSLGTSGSLNTGELFF	TGTGCCAGCAGCTTAGGGACTAGCGGGAGTCTGAACACCGGGGAGCTGTTTTTT	NA	TRBV11-3	18	TRBD2	TRBJ2-2
CASSSGTAAETQYF	TGTGCCAGCAGCTCCGGGACAGCAGCAGAGACCCAGTACTTC	NA	TRBV6-5	14	TRBD1	TRBJ2-5
CASSFGARPTDTQYF	TGTGCCAGCAGCTTTGGGGCCAGGCCTACAGATACGCAGTATTTT	NA	TRBV27	15	NA	TRBJ2-3
CASSPGGDEQYF	TGTGCCAGCTCACCGGGGGGGGACGAGCAGTACTTC	NA	TRBV18	12	TRBD2	TRBJ2-7